The rows below give T cell receptor beta chains drawn from one sample of a study of blood T cell repertoires in COVID-19. The repertoire was sequenced with immunoSEQ multiplex PCR; TCRdb's copy has only in-frame clones and lacks some. Of around 190,000 clones detected, under 85% appear once; the ten largest clones hold about 6.4%. Sequences were obtained from peripheral blood. These receptors all come from a human donor in a cohort sampled during active COVID-19. Both conserved end residues are part of each CDR3. A D gene is named only where the DNA matches it firmly. Size is omitted from some rows. Given values are once, few, many or a class for expanded clones.

V,J,D,size,CDR3,DNA
TRBV13,TRBJ2-3,TRBD2,NA,CASSQAATSGRVDTQYF,TGTGCCAGCAGCCAAGCCGCTACTAGCGGCAGGGTGGATACGCAGTATTTT
TRBV10-2,TRBJ1-5,TRBD1,NA,CATSRQGSNQPQHF,TGCGCCACCAGCCGACAGGGGAGCAATCAGCCCCAGCATTTT
TRBV5-4,TRBJ1-4,NA,NA,CASSHRVGEKLFF,TGTGCCAGCAGCCACCGGGTGGGTGAAAAACTGTTTTTT
TRBV7-9,TRBJ2-2,TRBD2,NA,CASSFPGGDTGELFF,TGTGCCAGCAGCTTCCCGGGGGGGGACACCGGGGAGCTGTTTTTT
TRBV4-1,TRBJ1-3,NA,NA,CASSQTGQKPYIF,NA
TRBV29-1,TRBJ1-1,NA,NA,CSVGGVPTTEAFF,TGCAGCGTTGGGGGGGTCCCCACTACTGAAGCTTTCTTT
TRBV5-4,TRBJ2-3,TRBD1,NA,CASSYIVGRGSDTQYF,TGTGCCAGCAGCTATATCGTCGGCAGGGGGTCAGATACGCAGTATTTT
TRBV5-1,TRBJ2-2,TRBD2,NA,CASSLARGANTGELFF,TGCGCCAGCAGCTTGGCCCGGGGGGCGAACACCGGGGAGCTGTTTTTT
TRBV5-1,TRBJ2-5,NA,NA,CASSLYQGETQYF,TGCGCCAGCAGCTTGTACCAGGGAGAGACCCAGTACTTC
TRBV19,TRBJ1-1,NA,NA,CASIAGAPGAEAFF,TGTGCCAGTATAGCGGGCGCCCCGGGGGCTGAAGCTTTCTTT
TRBV6-5,TRBJ2-7,TRBD1,NA,CASRPQGVAYEQYF,TGTGCCAGCAGACCCCAGGGGGTTGCCTACGAGCAGTACTTC
TRBV2,TRBJ1-1,TRBD1,NA,CASSEIRGQAFF,TGTGCCAGCAGTGAGATCAGGGGGCAAGCTTTCTTT
TRBV6-2/TRBV6-3,TRBJ1-1,TRBD1,NA,CASSYSGTGVATEAFF,TGTGCCAGCAGTTACTCCGGGACAGGGGTAGCAACTGAAGCTTTCTTT
TRBV9,TRBJ1-1,NA,NA,CAIYPGFCVTEAFF,TGTGCCATCTACCCAGGGTTCTGTGTCACTGAAGCTTTCTTT
TRBV3-1/TRBV3-2,TRBJ2-7,NA,few,CASSQSTPQGRDEQYF,TGTGCCAGCAGCCAATCAACTCCGCAGGGGCGAGACGAGCAGTACTTC
TRBV12-5,TRBJ1-5,TRBD1,NA,CASGLPDRGGGQPQHF,TGTGCTAGTGGTTTGCCAGACAGGGGGGGAGGTCAGCCCCAGCATTTT
TRBV3-1/TRBV3-2,TRBJ1-2,TRBD1,few,CASSQGLTGRYTF,TGTGCCAGCAGCCAAGGATTGACAGGGCGCTACACCTTC
TRBV24-1,TRBJ2-7,NA,once,CATSAGFGGEQYF,TGTGCCACCAGTGCGGGGTTCGGAGGCGAGCAGTACTTC
TRBV5-1,TRBJ2-5,TRBD1,NA,CASSFGQGAGETQYF,TGCGCCAGCAGCTTTGGTCAGGGGGCTGGAGAGACCCAGTACTTC
TRBV6-2/TRBV6-3,TRBJ1-1,NA,NA,CASSYPGGGSEAFF,TGTGCCAGCAGTTACCCGGGTGGGGGGAGTGAAGCTTTCTTT
TRBV19,TRBJ1-2,TRBD1,NA,CASSIGSTGEAGGYTF,TGTGCCAGTAGTATAGGGTCGACAGGGGAAGCAGGTGGCTACACCTTC
TRBV5-5,TRBJ2-7,NA,NA,CASGSDSTYEQYF,TGTGCCAGCGGAAGTGACAGTACCTACGAGCAGTACTTC
TRBV27,TRBJ2-1,NA,NA,CASSLGRGIGNEQFF,TGTGCCAGCAGTTTAGGGCGGGGAATAGGCAATGAGCAGTTCTTC
TRBV6-6,TRBJ2-1,TRBD2,NA,CASSYATSPYNEQFF,TGTGCCAGCAGTTACGCGACTAGCCCCTACAATGAGCAGTTCTTC
TRBV12-3/TRBV12-4,TRBJ2-2,NA,few,CASSLSGELFF,TGTGCCAGCAGTTTATCGGGGGAGCTGTTTTTT
TRBV7-8,TRBJ1-1,NA,few,CASSADREAFF,TGTGCCAGCAGCGCCGACAGAGAAGCTTTCTTT
TRBV9,TRBJ1-5,TRBD1,few,CASSVGQALNQPQHF,TGTGCCAGCAGCGTCGGACAGGCTCTAAATCAGCCCCAGCATTTT
TRBV4-1,TRBJ1-6,TRBD1,few,CASSPGTGVSPLHF,TGCGCCAGCAGCCCTGGGACAGGGGTTTCACCCCTCCACTTT
TRBV19,TRBJ1-3,TRBD1,NA,CASSISPGQVTDIYF,TGTGCCAGTAGTATTTCTCCGGGACAGGTCACTGACATATATTTT
TRBV20-1,TRBJ1-2,NA,NA,CSASDLGGNYGYTF,TGCAGTGCTAGTGACCTGGGGGGTAACTATGGCTACACCTTC
TRBV5-4,TRBJ2-7,NA,NA,CASSLWDSLREQYF,TGTGCCAGCAGCTTGTGGGACTCCTTGCGGGAGCAGTACTTC
TRBV19,TRBJ2-5,TRBD2,NA,CASSTTSGALLYQETQYF,TGTGCCAGTAGTACGACTAGCGGGGCTCTCCTGTACCAAGAGACCCAGTACTTC
TRBV6-2/TRBV6-3,TRBJ1-1,TRBD1,NA,CASSDNLGQGISEAFF,TGTGCCAGCAGCGACAACCTGGGACAGGGGATCTCTGAAGCTTTCTTT
TRBV29-1,TRBJ2-3,NA,NA,CSGRRGTDTQYF,TGCAGCGGCCGACGGGGCACAGATACGCAGTATTTT
TRBV5-1,TRBJ1-1,NA,NA,CASRKGGANTEAFF,TGCGCCAGCAGAAAGGGAGGAGCGAACACTGAAGCTTTCTTT
TRBV2,TRBJ2-1,TRBD2,NA,CASSPLAGGYNEQFF,TGTGCCAGCAGTCCACTAGCGGGGGGCTACAATGAGCAGTTCTTC
TRBV15,TRBJ2-1,NA,NA,CATSSLLTGANEQFF,TGTGCCACCAGCAGCCTCCTGACAGGTGCCAATGAGCAGTTCTTC
TRBV4-2,TRBJ2-7,TRBD2,NA,CASSQDRGGLTGHEQYF,TGTGCCAGCAGCCAAGATCGGGGGGGACTAACAGGGCACGAGCAGTACTTC
TRBV10-1,TRBJ1-6,NA,NA,CASSEGQTNSPLHF,TGCGCCAGCAGTGAAGGACAGACTAATTCACCCCTCCACTTT
TRBV10-3,TRBJ2-7,TRBD1,NA,CAISVQGQGDYEQYF,TGTGCCATCAGTGTTCAAGGGCAGGGGGATTACGAGCAGTACTTC
TRBV2,TRBJ2-7,NA,NA,CASGWGAGGYEQYF,TGTGCCAGCGGGTGGGGTGCAGGGGGGTACGAGCAGTACTTC
TRBV29-1,TRBJ1-4,TRBD1,NA,CSVDPGTGISGNEKLFF,TGCAGCGTCGATCCGGGGACAGGGATTTCGGGTAATGAAAAACTGTTTTTT
TRBV11-2,TRBJ1-2,TRBD1,NA,CASSARGQHNYGYTF,TGTGCCAGCAGCGCCCGGGGACAGCACAACTATGGCTACACCTTC
TRBV11-2,TRBJ2-3,TRBD2,NA,CASSLRSSGGVTDTQYF,TGTGCCAGCAGCTTAAGATCTAGCGGGGGAGTCACAGATACGCAGTATTTT
TRBV5-1,TRBJ2-5,TRBD1,NA,CASSFGTGVRETQYF,TGCGCCAGCAGCTTTGGGACAGGGGTTCGAGAGACCCAGTACTTC
TRBV6-5,TRBJ2-3,NA,NA,CASSSYGGTTDTQYF,TGTGCCAGCAGTTCTTACGGGGGTACTACAGATACGCAGTATTTT
TRBV18,TRBJ2-1,NA,NA,CASSTRDWGNNEQFF,TGTGCCAGCTCAACCCGGGACTGGGGTAACAATGAGCAGTTCTTC
TRBV29-1,TRBJ2-7,NA,NA,CSVQDRSYEQYF,TGCAGCGTGCAGGACAGATCCTACGAGCAGTACTTC
TRBV10-1,TRBJ2-1,NA,few,CASSANRGQFNEQFF,TGCGCCAGCAGCGCAAATCGCGGACAGTTCAATGAGCAGTTCTTC
TRBV10-2,TRBJ1-2,NA,NA,CASSVAREGYGYTF,TGCGCCAGCAGTGTCGCCAGGGAAGGGTATGGCTACACCTTC
TRBV11-3,TRBJ1-6,NA,NA,CASSLDSNSPLHF,TGTGCCAGCAGCTTGGACAGTAATTCACCCCTCCACTTT
TRBV2,TRBJ1-2,NA,NA,CASSAPGNYGYTF,TGTGCCAGCAGTGCGCCTGGCAACTATGGCTACACCTTC
TRBV5-4,TRBJ1-1,TRBD1,NA,CASSPDRGQITEAFF,TGTGCCAGCAGCCCGGACAGGGGGCAAATTACTGAAGCTTTCTTT
TRBV30,TRBJ1-4,NA,NA,CAWTRQAPATNEKLFF,TGTGCCTGGACACGACAGGCACCTGCAACTAATGAAAAACTGTTTTTT
TRBV9,TRBJ1-1,NA,NA,CASSAPPTALNTEAFF,TGTGCCAGCAGTGCTCCACCGACAGCGCTGAACACTGAAGCTTTCTTT